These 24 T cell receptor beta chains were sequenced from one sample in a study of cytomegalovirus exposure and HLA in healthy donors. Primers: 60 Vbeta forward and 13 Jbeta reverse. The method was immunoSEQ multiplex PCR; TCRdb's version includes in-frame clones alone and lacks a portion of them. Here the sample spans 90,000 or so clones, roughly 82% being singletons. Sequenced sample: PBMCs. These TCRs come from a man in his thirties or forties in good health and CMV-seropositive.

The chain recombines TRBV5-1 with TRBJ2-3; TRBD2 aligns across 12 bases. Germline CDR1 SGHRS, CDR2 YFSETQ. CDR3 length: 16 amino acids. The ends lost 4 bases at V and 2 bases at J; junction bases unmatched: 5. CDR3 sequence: CASSPGLAGSTDTQYF. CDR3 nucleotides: TGCGCCAGCAGCCCGGGACTAGCGGGCTCCACAGATACGCAGTATTTT. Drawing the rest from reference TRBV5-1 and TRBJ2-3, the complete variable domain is KAGVTQTPRYLIKTRGQQVTLSCSPISGHRSVSWYQQTPGQGLQFLFEYFSETQRNKGNFPGRFSGRQFSNSRSEMNVSTLELGDSALYLCASSPGLAGSTDTQYFGPGTRLTVL.

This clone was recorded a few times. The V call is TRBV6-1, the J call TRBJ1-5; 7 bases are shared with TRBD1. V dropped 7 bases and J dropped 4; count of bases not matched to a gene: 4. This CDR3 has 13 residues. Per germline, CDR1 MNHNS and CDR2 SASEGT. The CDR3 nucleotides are TGTGCCAGCACCCTGACAGGGAATCAGCCCCAGCATTTT. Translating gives CASTLTGNQPQHF.

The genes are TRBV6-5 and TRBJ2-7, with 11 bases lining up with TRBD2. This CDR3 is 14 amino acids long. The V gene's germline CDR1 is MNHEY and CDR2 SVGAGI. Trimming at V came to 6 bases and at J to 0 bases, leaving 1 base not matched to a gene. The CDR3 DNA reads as TGTGCCAGCAGACTAGCGGGGGCCTCCTACGAGCAGTACTTC. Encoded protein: CASRLAGASYEQYF.

The DNA of the CDR3 is TGTGCCAGCAGTGAAGGCCCGGAGAATGAGCAGTTCTTC. It specifies CASSEGPENEQFF. The J gene is TRBJ2-1, the V gene TRBV6-4; D unclear. This CDR3 comprises 13 residues. V gave up 3 bases and J gave up 7 bases, with 10 bases separating them. Germline CDR1 MRHNA, CDR2 SNTAGT.

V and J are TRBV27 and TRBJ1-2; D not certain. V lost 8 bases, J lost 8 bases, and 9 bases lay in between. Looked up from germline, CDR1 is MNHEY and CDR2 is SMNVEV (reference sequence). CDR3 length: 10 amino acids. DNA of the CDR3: TGTGCCAGCCCCCGGGAGGGCTACACCTTC. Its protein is CASPREGYTF.

CDR3 coding DNA: TGTGCCAGCAGCTTAGCGTCGGACAGGAACACTGAAGCTTTCTTT. Protein product: CASSLASDRNTEAFF. This chain uses TRBV7-8 with TRBJ1-1, with D perhaps TRBD1 (6 bases). The CDR3 has 15 residues. Germline lookup yields CDR1 SGHVS and CDR2 FQNEAQ. V was trimmed by 0 bases and J by 1 base, leaving 9 bases between them.

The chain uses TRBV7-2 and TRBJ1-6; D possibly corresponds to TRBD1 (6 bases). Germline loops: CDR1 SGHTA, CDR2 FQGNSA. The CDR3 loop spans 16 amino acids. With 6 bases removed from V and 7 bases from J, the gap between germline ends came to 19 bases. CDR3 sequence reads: CASSVVGQRGNSPLHF. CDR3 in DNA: TGTGCCAGCAGTGTAGTGGGACAACGGGGAAATTCACCCCTCCACTTT. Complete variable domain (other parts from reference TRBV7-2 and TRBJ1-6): GAGVSQSPSNKVTEKGKDVELRCDPISGHTALYWYRQSLGQGLEFLIYFQGNSAPDKSGLPSDRFSAERTGGSVSTLTIQRTQQEDSAVYLCASSVVGQRGNSPLHFGNGTRLTVT.

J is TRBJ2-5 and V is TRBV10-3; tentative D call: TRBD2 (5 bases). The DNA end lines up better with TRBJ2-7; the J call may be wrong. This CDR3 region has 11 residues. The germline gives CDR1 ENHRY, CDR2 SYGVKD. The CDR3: CATEAQYEQYF. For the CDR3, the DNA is TGTGCCACGGAGGCTCAATACGAGCAGTACTTC.

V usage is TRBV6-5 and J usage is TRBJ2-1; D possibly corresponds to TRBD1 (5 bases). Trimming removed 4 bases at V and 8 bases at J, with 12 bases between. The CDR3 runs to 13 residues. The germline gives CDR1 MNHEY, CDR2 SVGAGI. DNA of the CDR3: TGTGCCAGCAGTTGGGGCCGCGCGGATGAGCAGTTCTTC. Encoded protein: CASSWGRADEQFF.

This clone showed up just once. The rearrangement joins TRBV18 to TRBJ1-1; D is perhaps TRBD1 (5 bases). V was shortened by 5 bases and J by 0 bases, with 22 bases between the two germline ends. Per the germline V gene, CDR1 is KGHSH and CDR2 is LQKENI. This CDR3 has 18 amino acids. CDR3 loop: CASSTTVQGANMNTEAFF. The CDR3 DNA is TGTGCCAGCTCAACAACCGTCCAGGGTGCCAACATGAACACTGAAGCTTTCTTT.

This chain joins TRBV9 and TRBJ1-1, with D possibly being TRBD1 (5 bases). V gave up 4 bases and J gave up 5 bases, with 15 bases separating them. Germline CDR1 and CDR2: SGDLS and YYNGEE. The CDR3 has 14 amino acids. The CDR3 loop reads CASSPRQRTTEAFF. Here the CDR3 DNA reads TGTGCCAGCAGCCCCCGACAGAGAACAACTGAAGCTTTCTTT.

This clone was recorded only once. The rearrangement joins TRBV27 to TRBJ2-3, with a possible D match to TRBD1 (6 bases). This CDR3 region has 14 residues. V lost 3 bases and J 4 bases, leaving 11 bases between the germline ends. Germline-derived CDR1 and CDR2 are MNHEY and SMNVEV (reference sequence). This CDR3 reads CASSLDSRADTQYF. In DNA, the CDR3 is TGTGCCAGCAGTTTGGACAGTCGGGCAGATACGCAGTATTTT.

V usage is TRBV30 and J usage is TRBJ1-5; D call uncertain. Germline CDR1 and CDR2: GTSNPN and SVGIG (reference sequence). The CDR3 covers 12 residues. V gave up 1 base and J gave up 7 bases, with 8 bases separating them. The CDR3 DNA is TGTGCCTGGAGTGGGGGAGGACAGCCCCAGCATTTT. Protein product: CAWSGGGQPQHF.

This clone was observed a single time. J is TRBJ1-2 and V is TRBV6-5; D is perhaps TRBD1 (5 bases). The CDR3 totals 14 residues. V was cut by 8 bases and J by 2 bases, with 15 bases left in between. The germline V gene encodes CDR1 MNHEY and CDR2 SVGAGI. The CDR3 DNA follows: TGTGCCAGCGGAGGGGCAGGACAAAACTATGGCTACACCTTC. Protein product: CASGGAGQNYGYTF.

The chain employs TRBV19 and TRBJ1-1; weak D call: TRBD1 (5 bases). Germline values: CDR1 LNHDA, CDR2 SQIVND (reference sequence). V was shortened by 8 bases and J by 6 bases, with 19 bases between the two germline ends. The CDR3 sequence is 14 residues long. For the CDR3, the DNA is TGTGCCAGTCGATTATGGAGGGGTGAGGCTGAAGCTTTCTTT. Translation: CASRLWRGEAEAFF.

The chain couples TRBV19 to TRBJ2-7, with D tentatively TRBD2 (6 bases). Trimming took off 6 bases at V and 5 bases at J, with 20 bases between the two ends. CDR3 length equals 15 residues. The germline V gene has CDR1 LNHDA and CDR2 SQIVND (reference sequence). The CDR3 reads CASRSPGTRTNEQYF. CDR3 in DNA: TGTGCCAGTAGATCCCCTGGGACTCGGACGAACGAGCAGTACTTC. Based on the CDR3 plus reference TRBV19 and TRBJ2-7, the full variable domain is DGGITQSPKYLFRKEGQNVTLSCEQNLNHDAMYWYRQDPGQGLRLIYYSQIVNDFQKGDIAEGYSVSREKKESFPLTVTSAQKNPTAFYLCASRSPGTRTNEQYFGPGTRLTVT.

The CDR3 sequence: CASSLSGKETQYF. In DNA form, the CDR3 reads TGTGCCAGCAGCCTTAGCGGGAAGGAGACCCAGTACTTC. The rearrangement uses TRBV9 and TRBJ2-5; 8 bases are shared with TRBD2. The CDR3 has 13 residues. Looked up from germline, CDR1 is SGDLS and CDR2 is YYNGEE. V shed 4 bases, J shed 5 bases, and the junction held 4 bases outside the gene matches.

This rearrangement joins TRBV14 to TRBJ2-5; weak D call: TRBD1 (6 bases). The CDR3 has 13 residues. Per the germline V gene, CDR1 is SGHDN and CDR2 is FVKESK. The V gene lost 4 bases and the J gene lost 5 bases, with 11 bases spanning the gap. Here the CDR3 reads CASSRTGFETQYF. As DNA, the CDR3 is TGTGCCAGCAGCCGTACAGGGTTTGAGACCCAGTACTTC.

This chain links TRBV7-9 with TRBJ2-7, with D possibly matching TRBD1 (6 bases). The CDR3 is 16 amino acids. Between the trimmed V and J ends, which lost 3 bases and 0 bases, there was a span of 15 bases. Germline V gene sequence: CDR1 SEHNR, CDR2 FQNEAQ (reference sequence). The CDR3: CASSFMTGQSSYEQYF. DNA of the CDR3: TGTGCCAGCAGCTTTATGACAGGTCAAAGCTCCTACGAGCAGTACTTC.

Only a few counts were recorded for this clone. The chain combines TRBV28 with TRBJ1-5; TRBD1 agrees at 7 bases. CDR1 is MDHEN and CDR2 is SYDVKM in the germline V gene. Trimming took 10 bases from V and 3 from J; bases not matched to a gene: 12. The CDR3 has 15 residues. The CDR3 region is CATYHRQGFNQPQHF. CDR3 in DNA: TGTGCCACTTACCACCGACAGGGCTTCAATCAGCCCCAGCATTTT.

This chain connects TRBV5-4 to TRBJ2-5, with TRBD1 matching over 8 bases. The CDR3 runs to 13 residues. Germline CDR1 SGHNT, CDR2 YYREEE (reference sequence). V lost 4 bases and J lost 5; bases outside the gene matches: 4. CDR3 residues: CASSGTGAETQYF. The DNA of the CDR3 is TGTGCCAGCAGCGGGACAGGAGCTGAGACCCAGTACTTC.

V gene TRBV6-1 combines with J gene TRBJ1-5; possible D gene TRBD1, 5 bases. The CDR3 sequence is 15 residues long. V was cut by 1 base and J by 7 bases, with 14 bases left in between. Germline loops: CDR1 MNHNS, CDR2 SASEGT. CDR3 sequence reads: CASSEGSGVLQPQHF. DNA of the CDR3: TGTGCCAGCAGTGAAGGTTCGGGGGTCCTACAGCCCCAGCATTTT.

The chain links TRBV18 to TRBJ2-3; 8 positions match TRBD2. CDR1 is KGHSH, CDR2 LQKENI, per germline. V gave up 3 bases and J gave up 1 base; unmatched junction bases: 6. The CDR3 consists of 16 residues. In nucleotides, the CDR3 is TGTGCCAGCTCACCTTCGCATAGCGGGGGCACAGATACGCAGTATTTT. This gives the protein CASSPSHSGGTDTQYF.

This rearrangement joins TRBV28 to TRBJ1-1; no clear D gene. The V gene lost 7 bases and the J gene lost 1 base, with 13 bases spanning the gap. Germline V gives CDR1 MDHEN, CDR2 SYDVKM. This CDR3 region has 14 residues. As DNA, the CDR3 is TGTGCCAGCACCCGACTTCTCCAGAACACTGAAGCTTTCTTT. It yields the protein CASTRLLQNTEAFF.